This TCR beta chain comes out of a study of T-cell memory formation after mild COVID-19 (dated by TCRdb to the early 2020s). For context, the study as a whole: TCR sequence clusters from the two donors were largely donor specific. In a couple of donors, T-cell clones that expanded and contracted after mild COVID-19 were tracked by sequencing TCRalpha and TCRbeta repertoires over time. Two young, previously healthy adult volunteers, one female and one male, were included in the cohort.

The paper as a whole reports these results and caveats: Clones that contracted from day 15 to 85 showed balanced CD4/CD8 phenotypes, whereas a second wave of clones that expanded from day 15 to 37 leaned towards CD4+. Only two mild cases were covered in the study, and larger cohorts including severe cases with pre-infection samples were considered necessary. Some responding clones were detected in pre-infection memory, which suggested that pre-existing cross-reactive memory T cells had joined the SARS-CoV-2 response. Contracting CD4+ clones appeared mostly in the CM and EM memory subsets, whereas CD8+ clones were enriched in EMRA. Whether the second-wave clones peaking on day 37 were SARS-CoV-2 specific was not confirmed.

The CDR3 runs 13 amino acids, cysteine and phenylalanine included. Kept here is only the CDR3 DNA, which spans 39 bases and is read in frame from base 1. Sequences SEHNR (CDR1) and FQNEAQ (CDR2) are obtained from the germline V gene (reference sequence). V is cut by 8 bases and J by 5 bases, and the space between the germline ends is 15 bases. PBMCs were isolated by Ficoll-Paque density gradient centrifugation. Sequenced using an Illumina NovaSeq 6000. TCRalpha and TCRbeta cDNA libraries were built by 5'RACE with constant-segment primers, adding sample barcodes and unique molecular identifiers. Trizol reagent was used to extract RNA from every sample. The libraries were amplified in two PCR steps, and the second step added a second sample barcode and Illumina TruSeq adapters. The libraries were sequenced on an Illumina NovaSeq using 2 x 150 bp paired-end reads. Processing in the source paper ran as follows. With migec v1.2.7, reads were demultiplexed and then collapsed into UMI-guided consensus sequences. Using mixcr v2.1.11, UMI consensuses were aligned to TRA and TRB V and J templates and then assembled into clonotypes. A clonotype was counted as expanded or contracted only if both edgeR and NoisET called the change significant, with noise models trained on biological replicates. For edgeR calls, a false discovery rate-adjusted p below 0.01 and a log2 fold-change threshold of 1 were applied. As an exploratory analysis of dynamics, max-normalized trajectories of the 1000 most abundant clonotypes were examined by PCA with hierarchical clustering. Each responding clone was given a CD4 or CD8 phenotype based on the CD4+ and CD8+ repertoires, which had been sequenced separately. TCRdb trimmed the raw reads at Q25, called clones with MiXCR and kept productive beta chains. Under each unique CDR3 protein, matching rows form one entry showing the most common genes and DNA. TCRdb's processing, not the authors' own work, is the source of the V and J calls. Counted in this sample were 150,000 or so distinct CDR3 sequences; 11% of them appeared once. Jointly, the top ten make up about 3.5% of the sample.

To note about this clonotype: It lacks a known antigen. No per-base quality is available; no much larger clone lies one base away.

The sample consisted of PBMCs or a T cell subset sorted from them (not recorded which). This TCR was recovered from a man between 18 and 29 years old who had mild COVID-19 (a few samples of this study predate the infection). The sample titles of this study are shuffled in the database, so cell type and time point are left out; the donor was told from shared clones. The chain couples TRBV7-9 to TRBJ2-5, and perhaps TRBD2 as D gene, on 5 matching bases. The nucleotides are TGTGCCAGCCGCCGTCCCGGGGAGGAGACCCAGTACTTC. It codes for CASRRPGEETQYF.